This is a list of T cell receptor beta chains from one sample in a study of cytomegalovirus exposure and HLA in healthy donors. The table came from immunoSEQ multiplex PCR; TCRdb's copy has only in-frame clones and leaves some out. This sample has around 140,000 clones, with just under 90% found just once. Input material: PBMCs. These TCRs come from a woman in her 30s in good health and CMV-seronegative. CDR3s include the opening cysteine and the closing phenylalanine or tryptophan. A D gene is named only where the DNA matches it firmly. Not all rows give a size; the values are once, few, many and, for expanded clones, a class.

d_gene,abundance,j_gene,v_gene,CDR3aa,CDR3nt
-,-,TRBJ2-7,TRBV6-5,CASSYSQGLYEQYF,TGTGCCAGCAGTTACTCCCAGGGTCTCTACGAGCAGTACTTC
-,once,TRBJ2-1,TRBV9,CASSGAPSYNEQFF,TGTGCCAGCAGCGGAGCTCCCTCCTACAATGAGCAGTTCTTC
TRBD2,-,TRBJ2-7,TRBV7-9,CASSQPGLTYEQYF,TGTGCCAGCAGCCAACCGGGACTAACCTACGAGCAGTACTTC
-,-,TRBJ1-1,TRBV28,CASSLLSRENTEAFF,TGTGCCAGCAGTTTATTATCGAGAGAGAACACTGAAGCTTTCTTT
-,-,TRBJ2-7,TRBV6-1,CASSTDSPYEQYF,TGTGCCAGCAGTACGGACAGCCCCTACGAGCAGTACTTC
-,-,TRBJ2-1,TRBV10-3,CAISESGQEQFF,TGTGCCATCAGTGAGTCGGGGCAGGAGCAGTTCTTC
-,-,TRBJ1-5,TRBV6-5,CASRTGEQPQHF,TGTGCCAGCAGAACGGGGGAGCAGCCCCAGCATTTT
-,-,TRBJ1-2,TRBV4-2,CASSQDRGREYGYTF,TGTGCCAGCAGCCAAGATAGGGGTCGGGAGTATGGCTACACCTTC
TRBD2,-,TRBJ2-3,TRBV7-9,CASSLAPSGSTDTQYF,TGTGCCAGCAGCTTAGCCCCTAGCGGGAGCACAGATACGCAGTATTTT
-,-,TRBJ1-6,TRBV30,CAWMPVEGPLHF,TGTGCCTGGATGCCGGTGGAGGGACCCCTCCACTTT
TRBD2,-,TRBJ2-1,TRBV7-9,CASSLVKRESYNEQFF,TGTGCCAGCAGCTTAGTTAAGCGGGAGTCCTACAATGAGCAGTTCTTC
TRBD1,-,TRBJ1-1,TRBV28,CASSYEAGQITGGTEAFF,TGTGCCAGCAGTTATGAAGCGGGGCAGATCACAGGGGGCACTGAAGCTTTCTTT
TRBD1,-,TRBJ2-1,TRBV4-1,CASSQAYRGSYNEQFF,TGCGCCAGCAGCCAAGCATACAGGGGTTCCTACAATGAGCAGTTCTTC
TRBD2,-,TRBJ2-7,TRBV27,CASSFGLAGGKQYF,TGTGCCAGCAGTTTTGGGCTAGCGGGGGGGAAGCAGTACTTC
TRBD1,few,TRBJ1-1,TRBV7-9,CSSSVGTGEAFF,TGTTCCAGCAGCGTTGGGACAGGGGAAGCTTTCTTT
TRBD2,-,TRBJ2-7,TRBV28,CASGGSGDYEQYF,TGTGCCAGCGGCGGGAGTGGAGACTACGAGCAGTACTTC
TRBD1,-,TRBJ2-1,TRBV27,CATGSYLGQGVHEQFF,TGTGCCACCGGATCCTACCTGGGACAGGGCGTCCATGAGCAGTTCTTC
-,-,TRBJ2-7,TRBV2,CASSEAGQSYEQYF,TGTGCCAGCAGTGAAGCGGGGCAGAGCTACGAGCAGTACTTC
-,-,TRBJ1-1,TRBV2,CASSPFMNTEAFF,TGTGCCAGCAGTCCCTTTATGAACACTGAAGCTTTCTTT
-,-,TRBJ2-7,TRBV10-3,CAISAGTLTYEQYF,TGTGCCATCAGTGCCGGGACACTTACCTACGAGCAGTACTTC
TRBD1,-,TRBJ2-7,TRBV4-1,CVSSQGPLTLGTEYYEQYF,TGCGTCAGCAGCCAAGGGCCCCTGACCCTCGGGACAGAATACTACGAGCAGTACTTC
-,-,TRBJ1-3,TRBV13,CASSLVSLAGNTIYF,TGTGCCAGCAGCCTGGTTTCCTTAGCTGGAAACACCATATATTTT
-,-,TRBJ1-4,TRBV7-6,CASSLYPTNEKLFF,TGTGCCAGCAGCTTATATCCTACTAATGAAAAACTGTTTTTT
-,-,TRBJ1-2,TRBV7-9,CASSLGGLRAPGYTF,TGTGCCAGCAGCCTAGGCGGTTTGCGGGCGCCGGGCTACACCTTC
TRBD2,-,TRBJ2-2,TRBV4-1,CASSPQGGFAGELFF,TGCGCCAGCAGCCCCCAGGGAGGGTTTGCCGGGGAGCTGTTTTTT
-,-,TRBJ1-3,TRBV6-5,CASSYSRVSGNTIYF,TGTGCCAGCAGTTACTCTCGGGTCTCTGGAAACACCATATATTTT
-,-,TRBJ2-7,TRBV7-6,CASSLDRGSYEQYF,TGTGCCAGCAGCTTAGATAGGGGTTCCTACGAGCAGTACTTC
TRBD1,-,TRBJ2-2,TRBV28,CASTPRGQGRTGELFF,TGTGCCAGCACCCCTAGGGGACAGGGAAGGACCGGGGAGCTGTTTTTT
TRBD1,-,TRBJ2-2,TRBV9,CASSGGSGTVQTGELFF,TGTGCCAGCAGCGGAGGGTCGGGGACAGTCCAAACCGGGGAGCTGTTTTTT
TRBD1,-,TRBJ2-5,TRBV7-8,CASSLERTGGSGTQYF,TGTGCCAGCAGCTTAGAGAGGACAGGGGGTTCGGGGACCCAGTACTTC
TRBD2,-,TRBJ2-7,TRBV4-2,CASSQDFPSGRHEQYF,TGTGCCAGCAGCCAAGATTTCCCTAGCGGGAGACACGAGCAGTACTTC
-,-,TRBJ1-1,TRBV2,CASSERRGGTEAFF,TGTGCCAGCAGTGAGCGACGGGGAGGGACTGAAGCTTTCTTT
TRBD1,-,TRBJ2-1,TRBV29-1,CSVVGQGTEQFF,TGCAGCGTTGTTGGACAGGGGACTGAGCAGTTCTTC
-,-,TRBJ1-5,TRBV30,CAWTRGGDQPQHF,TGTGCCTGGACAAGGGGGGGGGATCAGCCCCAGCATTTT
TRBD1,-,TRBJ1-1,TRBV4-1,CASSRGTGGLNTEAFF,TGCGCCAGCAGCCGAGGAACAGGGGGCTTGAACACTGAAGCTTTCTTT
-,-,TRBJ1-2,TRBV7-9,CASSPQGNYGYTF,TGTGCCAGCAGCCCCCAGGGTAACTATGGCTACACCTTC
-,-,TRBJ2-2,TRBV28,CASSLDTGELFF,TGTGCCAGCAGCCTTGACACCGGGGAGCTGTTTTTT
TRBD1,-,TRBJ1-2,TRBV5-4,CASSSTGEIMLYGYTF,TGTGCCAGCAGCAGCACAGGGGAAATTATGCTTTATGGCTACACCTTC
-,-,TRBJ2-5,TRBV5-4,CASSLHYGEETQYF,TGTGCCAGCAGCTTGCACTACGGGGAAGAGACCCAGTACTTC
-,-,TRBJ1-5,TRBV7-9,CASSSDLPSDQPQHF,TGTGCCAGCAGCTCCGATCTCCCCTCGGATCAGCCCCAGCATTTT
TRBD2,-,TRBJ2-2,TRBV5-1,CASSFETSSAGELFF,TGCGCCAGCAGCTTTGAGACTAGCTCCGCCGGGGAGCTGTTTTTT
-,once,TRBJ2-1,TRBV4-3,CASSPRDSSYNEQFF,TGCGCCAGCAGCCCCCGGGATAGCTCCTACAATGAGCAGTTCTTC
-,-,TRBJ1-1,TRBV4-2,CASSQEEAGDTEAFF,TGTGCCAGCAGCCAAGAAGAGGCAGGGGACACTGAAGCTTTCTTT
TRBD2,-,TRBJ2-3,TRBV27,CASSPESFGTRFPPDTQYF,TGTGCCAGCAGTCCCGAATCATTCGGGACTAGGTTCCCGCCAGATACGCAGTATTTT
TRBD2,-,TRBJ2-1,TRBV29-1,CSVKSGKEFNEQFF,TGCAGCGTTAAAAGCGGGAAAGAATTCAATGAGCAGTTCTTC
-,-,TRBJ2-7,TRBV2,CASSVLGERSEQYF,TGTGCCAGCAGTGTTCTCGGGGAGAGGAGCGAGCAGTACTTC
-,-,TRBJ2-7,TRBV7-9,CASSPPTEPYEQYF,TGTGCCAGCAGCCCTCCGACGGAGCCCTACGAGCAGTACTTC
TRBD2,few,TRBJ2-7,TRBV7-9,CASSPKPRLAVDEQYF,TGTGCCAGCAGCCCCAAGCCTAGACTAGCCGTCGACGAGCAGTACTTC
-,-,TRBJ1-2,TRBV7-2,CASSFRPETNYGYTF,TGTGCCAGCAGCTTCCGGCCGGAGACCAACTATGGCTACACCTTC
-,-,TRBJ2-5,TRBV5-1,CASSLPEMWETQYF,TGCGCCAGCAGCTTGCCGGAGATGTGGGAGACCCAGTACTTC
-,-,TRBJ2-1,TRBV18,CASSPSRYEQFF,TGTGCCAGCTCACCATCCCGGTACGAGCAGTTCTTC
TRBD2,-,TRBJ2-1,TRBV4-2,CASSPRGLAPLVEQFF,TGTGCCAGCAGCCCGAGAGGACTAGCGCCTTTGGTGGAGCAGTTCTTC
TRBD1,few,TRBJ2-7,TRBV6-5,CASSYGTGDGQYF,TGTGCCAGCAGTTACGGGACAGGGGATGGGCAGTACTTC
-,-,TRBJ1-2,TRBV5-5,CASSLVRGDGYTF,TGTGCCAGCAGCTTGGTGCGGGGGGATGGCTACACCTTC
-,-,TRBJ1-1,TRBV4-3,CASSQVVSPMNTEAFF,TGCGCCAGCAGCCAAGTGGTTAGCCCCATGAACACTGAAGCTTTCTTT